A selection of T cell receptor beta chains follows, all from one sample in a study of T cell changes during pregnancy in multiple sclerosis. The assay was immunoSEQ multiplex PCR, and TCRdb's table has in-frame clones only and misses some. The sample lists some 14,000 clones, 93% seen once, with over 2.5% in the top ten. The material sequenced was peripheral blood, taken in the second trimester of pregnancy. The receptors shown here come from a female donor in good health, enrolled as a control in a pregnancy study. The CDR3 runs from the conserved cysteine through the conserved F or W. The D gene is left open where the match is weak. The size field is filled for only some rows; it gives once, few, many or a size class.

j_call | v_call | clone_size | d_call | cdr3_aa | cdr3_nt
TRBJ2-6 | TRBV7-7 | - | TRBD2 | CASSPAGLAGFSGANVLTF | TGTGCCAGCAGCCCAGCCGGACTAGCGGGGTTCTCTGGGGCCAACGTCCTGACTTTC
TRBJ2-5 | TRBV29-1 | - | TRBD1 | CSAGQGVQETQYF | TGCAGCGCGGGACAGGGGGTACAAGAGACCCAGTACTTC
TRBJ2-3 | TRBV28 | - | TRBD1 | CASRSTGQGVGDTQYF | TGTGCCAGCAGATCAACGGGACAGGGGGTCGGAGATACGCAGTATTTT
TRBJ2-5 | TRBV5-1 | - | - | CASSLLGDKQEQYF | TGCGCCAGCAGCCTCCTCGGGGATAAGCAAGAGCAGTACTTC
TRBJ1-2 | TRBV20-1 | once | - | CSASTDGYTF | TGCAGTGCTAGCACTGATGGCTACACCTTC
TRBJ1-2 | TRBV14 | - | - | CASSFARGSGHTF | -
TRBJ1-2 | TRBV5-6 | - | TRBD1 | CASNGQGTYGYTF | TGTGCCAGCAACGGACAGGGGACCTATGGCTACACCTTC
TRBJ2-5 | TRBV28 | once | TRBD2 | CASSFLAGGKETQYF | TGTGCCAGCAGTTTCCTAGCGGGAGGAAAGGAGACCCAGTACTTC
TRBJ2-5 | TRBV5-1 | - | TRBD2 | CASSSYSSGSIETQYF | TGCGCCAGCAGCTCGTACTCTAGCGGGAGTATTGAGACCCAGTACTTC
TRBJ2-7 | TRBV11-2 | - | - | CASSPDSRSYEQYF | TGTGCCAGCAGCCCGGACAGTCGCTCCTACGAGCAGTACTTC
TRBJ1-2 | TRBV5-6 | - | TRBD1 | CASSLEGQGGYYGYTF | TGTGCCAGCAGCTTGGAAGGACAGGGCGGGTACTATGGCTACACCTTC
TRBJ2-2 | TRBV6-1 | - | TRBD2 | CASVSGSNTGELFF | TGTGCCAGCGTTAGCGGGTCTAACACCGGGGAGCTGTTTTTT
TRBJ1-5 | TRBV7-8 | - | TRBD1 | CASSLGQPGNQPQHF | TGTGCCAGCAGCTTGGGACAGCCGGGGAATCAGCCCCAGCATTTT
TRBJ1-6 | TRBV30 | - | - | CAWRRDGPNSPLHF | TGTGCCTGGAGGCGGGACGGCCCTAATTCACCCCTCCACTTT
TRBJ2-6 | TRBV6-4 | - | - | CASSPTRGANVLTF | TGTGCCAGCAGCCCCACGAGGGGGGCCAACGTCCTGACTTTC
TRBJ2-2 | TRBV19 | - | TRBD2 | CASSREGITGELFF | TGTGCCAGTAGTAGGGAGGGTATCACCGGGGAGCTGTTTTTT
TRBJ2-3 | TRBV19 | - | TRBD1 | CASSHRTGGTDTQYF | TGTGCCAGTAGCCATAGGACAGGGGGGACGGATACGCAGTATTTT